The clone carrying this T cell receptor beta chain occurred many times. Its specificity is unknown. Arm-PCR of CDR3 regions and iRepertoire HTBI primers were the basis on which TCR beta libraries were built. MiXCR, applied by TCRdb to the multiplex PCR reads, yields one record per CDR3 protein. The sample lists a few hundred thousand distinct CDR3 sequences, 16% occurring once. Time point noted: newly diagnosed GD, antithyroid drugs for less than 3 months. PBMC-extracted RNA yielded the TCR library. The junction had 5 bases not matched to a gene; V was cut back by 3 bases and J by 8 bases. This CDR3 comprises 13 residues. Germline lookup yields CDR1 LNHNV and CDR2 YYDKDF (reference sequence). The data were obtained in a study of regulatory T cells in long-lasting Graves disease. The study's findings and limits: Patients with persistent disease showed a bias toward TRBV28, TRBJ1-2 and TRBJ2-5.

Another study also made use of these data, one on T cells in Graves' hyperthyroidism and ophthalmopathy.

Sequenced material: peripheral blood mononuclear cells (PBMCs), taken at new diagnosis, from a patient treated with antithyroid drugs. This chain joins TRBV15 and TRBJ1-2; 8 bases align to TRBD1. This receptor was taken from a woman younger than 30 with Graves disease. The CDR3 sequence: CATSSGQGEGYTF. CDR3 sequence (DNA): TGTGCCACCAGCAGCGGACAGGGCGAAGGCTACACCTTC.